The rows below give T cell receptor beta chains drawn from one sample of a study of T cells in Graves' hyperthyroidism and ophthalmopathy. TCRdb recomputed calls from the multiplex PCR reads with MiXCR, one row per CDR3 protein. The table includes a few hundred thousand distinct CDR3 sequences, roughly 46% detected once. The sequenced sample was peripheral blood or thyroid tissue (not recorded which). All receptors derive from a woman aged 18-30 years with Graves' hyperthyroidism. Both conserved end residues are part of each CDR3. A D gene is named only where the DNA matches it firmly. Clone size, where shown, is once, few, many, or a class for clones that have expanded.

V	J	D	size	CDR3	DNA
TRBV7-9	TRBJ1-1	-	many	CASSHSIVSTEAFF	TGTGCCAGCAGCCACAGTATCGTAAGCACTGAAGCTTTCTTT
TRBV7-8	TRBJ1-3	-	-	CASSLSARNTEAF	TGTGCCAGCAGCTTGTCAGCACGGAACACTGAAGCTTTT
TRBV6-6	TRBJ2-2	-	many	CASRSRGANTGELFF	TGTGCCAGCAGATCCCGTGGAGCGAACACCGGGGAGCTGTTTTTT
TRBV6-5	TRBJ2-5	-	many	CASRPGDRLEETQYF	TGTGCCAGCAGACCCGGAGACAGGTTGGAGGAGACCCAGTACTTC
TRBV7-3	TRBJ2-6	-	many	CASSPPGISAGANVLTF	TGTGCCAGCAGCCCCCCTGGGATTTCGGCTGGGGCCAACGTCCTGACTTTC
TRBV10-3	TRBJ1-3	-	many	CAISGGTGNTIYF	TGTGCCATCTCCGGGGGCACTGGAAACACCATATATTTT
TRBV20-1	TRBJ2-7	-	many	CSARLGDEQYF	TGCAGTGCTAGGTTGGGGGATGAGCAGTACTTC
TRBV10-3	TRBJ1-2	-	once	CAISVWGTGNTF	-
TRBV7-2	TRBJ2-7	-	many	CASSLASGGSPYEQYF	TGTGCCAGCAGCTTAGCGAGTGGGGGGAGCCCCTACGAGCAGTACTTC
TRBV4-3	TRBJ2-7	-	many	CASSQARDRIYEQYF	TGCGCCAGCAGCCAAGCTAGGGACCGGATCTACGAGCAGTACTTC
TRBV24-1	TRBJ2-7	-	-	CATSDLVSYNEQYF	TGTGCCACCAGTGACTTAGTCTCCTACAATGAGCAGTACTTC
TRBV7-8	TRBJ2-5	-	-	CASSLGTGVQETQYF	TGTGCCAGCAGCTTAGGAACGGGGGTCCAAGAGACCCAGTACTTC
TRBV2	TRBJ2-7	-	-	CASSPRARRPVTPVAYEQYF	TGTGCCAGCAGTCCCCGCGCCAGAAGACCCGTCACCCCTGTGGCGTACGAGCAGTACTTC
TRBV2	TRBJ1-2	-	-	CASSYSGRGGYTF	TGTGCCAGCAGTTACTCGGGACGGGGGGGCTACACCTTC
TRBV5-1	TRBJ2-5	-	many	CASSNTHETQYF	TGCGCCAGCAGCAACACCCATGAGACCCAGTACTTC
TRBV20-1	TRBJ2-1	-	-	CSAKPGHRFNEQFF	TGCAGTGCCAAGCCGGGACACCGGTTCAATGAGCAGTTCTTC
TRBV5-1	TRBJ1-5	-	many	CASSFRGPHSNQPQHF	TGCGCCAGCAGCTTCCGGGGCCCCCATAGCAATCAGCCCCAGCATTTT
TRBV20-1	TRBJ2-5	-	many	CSATRGREGGTQYF	TGCAGTGCCACTAGGGGCAGGGAAGGAGGGACCCAGTACTTC
TRBV13	TRBJ1-4	-	-	CASSPRLGTSYNEKLFF	TGTGCCAGCAGTCCCAGACTAGGCACCTCCTACAATGAAAAACTGTTTTTT
TRBV4-1	TRBJ1-2	TRBD1	many	CASSQGRTGKGYTF	TGCGCCAGCAGCCAGGGAAGGACAGGGAAGGGCTACACCTTC
TRBV11-1	TRBJ2-1	-	-	CASSLTAVNNEQFF	TGTGCCAGCAGCTTAACAGCGGTTAACAATGAGCAGTTCTTC
TRBV4-1	TRBJ2-5	-	many	CASSQSGGIGAWRGETQYF	TGCGCCAGCAGCCAATCTGGGGGGATCGGGGCTTGGAGGGGAGAGACCCAGTACTTC
TRBV20-1	TRBJ1-1	TRBD1	-	CSATGQGIEAFF	TGCAGTGCAACGGGACAGGGCATAGAGGCTTTCTTT
TRBV5-1	TRBJ2-7	TRBD1	many	CASSGTGKGSREQYF	TGCGCCAGCAGCGGGACAGGGAAAGGATCGAGGGAGCAGTACTTC
TRBV6-5	TRBJ1-5	TRBD1	many	CASTGTAILYSNQPQHF	TGTGCCAGCACAGGGACAGCGATCCTTTATAGCAATCAGCCCCAGCATTTT
TRBV2	TRBJ2-2	-	many	CASSGNTGAGGGELFF	TGTGCCAGCAGCGGAAACACCGGGGCGGGCGGCGGGGAGCTGTTTTTT
TRBV11-3	TRBJ2-7	-	many	CASSLTSYYEQYF	TGTGCCAGCAGCTTAACTAGCTACTACGAGCAGTACTTC
TRBV29-1	TRBJ1-2	-	-	CSVERQGGGEGYTF	TGCAGCGTTGAAAGGCAAGGGGGAGGAGAAGGCTACACCTTC
TRBV2	TRBJ1-5	-	many	CASSGTELRPQHF	TGTGCCAGCAGCGGGACGGAGCTACGGCCCCAGCATTTT
TRBV24-1	TRBJ1-2	TRBD1	-	CATSDPSTGGDGYTF	TGTGCCACCAGTGATCCTTCGACAGGGGGTGATGGCTACACCTTC
TRBV6-1	TRBJ1-2	-	many	CASSRTDSYGYTF	TGTGCCAGCAGTCGGACGGACTCCTATGGCTACACCTTC
TRBV7-3	TRBJ1-1	TRBD1	many	CASSTGGGNTEAFF	TGTGCCAGCAGTACAGGGGGGGGCAACACTGAAGCTTTCTTT
TRBV7-9	TRBJ2-5	TRBD2	-	CASSLVGRGSYNETQYF	TGTGCCAGCAGCTTAGTTGGGAGGGGCTCCTACAATGAGACCCAGTACTTC
TRBV29-1	TRBJ1-2	-	many	CSVEDSGSAGYTF	TGCAGCGTTGAAGACTCAGGGTCTGCTGGCTACACCTTC
TRBV15	TRBJ1-2	-	-	CATSSPAGNYGYTF	TGTGCCACCAGCAGCCCCGCGGGAAACTATGGCTACACCTTC
TRBV5-4	TRBJ1-3	-	-	CASSPYRNTIYF	TGTGCCAGCAGCCCTTACCGAAACACCATATATTTT
TRBV7-1	TRBJ2-5	TRBD2	-	CASSTGVGTSVETQYF	TGTGCCAGCAGCACCGGCGTCGGGACTAGCGTAGAGACCCAGTACTTC
TRBV13	TRBJ2-1	-	few	CASSLDPPEQFF	TGTGCCAGCAGCTTAGATCCTCCGGAGCAGTTCTTC
TRBV7-2	TRBJ2-3	TRBD2	few	CASSLGLAGSTQYF	TGTGCCAGCAGCTTGGGACTAGCGGGATCTACGCAGTATTTT
TRBV15	TRBJ2-3	-	few	CATSRDLGEWNTDTQYF	TGTGCCACCAGCAGAGATCTCGGGGAATGGAACACAGATACGCAGTATTTT
TRBV30	TRBJ1-5	-	-	CAWSKEYNQPQHF	TGTGCCTGGAGTAAAGAGTATAATCAGCCCCAGCATTTT
TRBV2	TRBJ2-5	-	many	CASTGFEETQYF	TGTGCCAGCACCGGGTTTGAAGAGACCCAGTACTTC
TRBV12-3/TRBV12-4	TRBJ2-5	-	many	CASSFLSGREETQYF	TGTGCCAGCAGTTTTCTCTCGGGGAGAGAGGAGACCCAGTACTTC
TRBV19	TRBJ1-3	-	once	CASEDGGGNTIYF	TGTGCCAGCGAGGATGGTGGGGGAAACACCATATATTTT
TRBV7-8	TRBJ1-2	TRBD1	-	CASSWGQGILKCGYTF	TGTGCCAGCAGCTGGGGACAGGGGATATTGAAGTGTGGCTACACCTTC
TRBV6-4	TRBJ2-2	-	-	CAAHPSLGGANTGELFF	TGTGCCGCTCACCCTAGCCTTGGGGGCGCGAACACCGGGGAGCTGTTTTTT
TRBV27	TRBJ2-3	-	-	CASRPRGASTDTQYF	TGTGCCAGCAGGCCACGGGGGGCAAGCACAGATACGCAGTATTTT
TRBV5-1	TRBJ2-5	TRBD2	-	CASTAGRGETQYF	TGCGCCAGCACTGCCGGGAGGGGAGAGACCCAGTACTTC
TRBV6-6	TRBJ1-2	TRBD1	many	CASRRRQGTYGYTF	TGTGCCAGCAGACGACGACAGGGCACCTATGGCTACACCTTC
TRBV7-8	TRBJ1-5	-	few	CASSMPDGRANQPQHF	TGTGCCAGCAGCATGCCTGATGGGAGGGCCAATCAGCCCCAGCATTTT
TRBV29-1	TRBJ2-7	-	-	CSVAGEGLVGFYEQYF	TGCAGCGTCGCCGGCGAGGGGCTAGTGGGATTCTACGAGCAGTACTTC
TRBV11-2	TRBJ1-2	-	many	CASSLALTAGVGYTF	TGTGCCAGCAGCTTAGCTCTCACCGCTGGGGTTGGCTACACCTTC
TRBV11-3	TRBJ1-4	-	once	CASSQGGGNEKLFF	TGTGCCAGCAGCCAAGGCGGAGGAAATGAAAAACTGTTTTTT
TRBV20-1	TRBJ1-5	-	-	CSARDRGDNEPQHF	TGCAGTGCTAGAGACAGGGGAGACAATGAGCCCCAGCATTTT